These 27 T cell receptor beta chains originate from one sample sequenced in a study of cytomegalovirus exposure and HLA in healthy donors. In the PCR, 60 Vbeta and 13 Jbeta primers were used. Generated by immunoSEQ multiplex PCR, the TCRdb table keeps only in-frame clones and is missing some. The repertoire holds about 200,000 clones, with roughly 84% as singletons. Material: PBMCs. These receptors were collected from a girl aged 5-17 years in good health and CMV-seronegative.

The chain combines TRBV5-1 with TRBJ2-5; 9 nucleotides agree with TRBD2. Germline V lookup: CDR1 SGHRS, CDR2 YFSETQ. Trimming at V came to 0 bases and at J to 3 bases, leaving 0 bases not matched to a gene. CDR3 length: 14 residues. The CDR3 here is CASSLASGKETQYF. The CDR3 DNA reads TGCGCCAGCAGCTTGGCTAGCGGGAAAGAGACCCAGTACTTC.

The chain uses TRBV9 and TRBJ2-7; D unclear. The ends were cut back, 1 base at V and 5 bases at J, with 10 bases in the middle. This CDR3 has 13 residues. Germline V CDR1 and CDR2: SGDLS, YYNGEE. CDR3 bases: TGTGCCAGCAGCGTAACTGCTAGTGACGAGCAGTACTTC. Protein sequence: CASSVTASDEQYF.

The rearrangement links TRBV18 to TRBJ1-5; tentatively, D is TRBD1 (6 bases). This CDR3 spans 16 amino acids. Germline loops: CDR1 KGHSH, CDR2 LQKENI. V shed 1 base and J shed 4 bases, with 14 bases lying between them. The CDR3 sequence is CASSPQQGSGNQPQHF. In DNA, the CDR3 is TGTGCCAGCTCACCACAACAGGGCTCGGGTAATCAGCCCCAGCATTTT.

The chain employs TRBV19 and TRBJ1-5; no definite D call. The CDR3 is 15 residues long. The V and J ends lost 5 bases and 2 bases respectively, with 13 bases between them. CDR1 and CDR2 (germline): LNHDA, SQIVND (reference sequence). CDR3 nucleotides: TGTGCCAGTAGTGTCGGAGGTATGGGCAATCAGCCCCAGCATTTT. Translating gives CASSVGGMGNQPQHF.

The genes are TRBV7-6 and TRBJ2-1; 13 nucleotides match TRBD2. There are 15 residues in the CDR3. Per the germline V gene, CDR1 is SGHVS and CDR2 is FNYEAQ. J gave up 8 bases and V 5 bases, and 6 bases lay outside the gene matches. The CDR3 reads CASSAGLAGNDEQFF. DNA for the CDR3: TGTGCCAGCAGCGCGGGACTAGCGGGGAACGATGAGCAGTTCTTC.

The genes are TRBV21-1 and TRBJ1-4; the D segment call TRBD1 is taken from the table without a DNA check. TRBV21-1 is a documented pseudogene. CDR3 length: 17 residues. CDR3 residues: CASSRYDRVVPNEKLFF. The CDR3 region has the DNA TGTGCCAGCAGCCGGTACGACAGGGTAGTACCTAATGAAAAACTGTTTTTT.

The chain links TRBV5-6 to TRBJ1-1; 8 nucleotides line up with TRBD1. CDR3 length: 17 residues. With 2 bases clipped from V and 5 bases from J, the junction kept 14 bases outside the gene matches. From germline, CDR1 is SGHDT and CDR2 YYEEEE. CDR3 protein: CASSLDRGLVRGTEAFF. CDR3 DNA: TGTGCCAGCAGCTTAGACAGGGGTCTTGTTCGAGGGACTGAAGCTTTCTTT. The full variable domain, completed using reference TRBV5-6 and TRBJ1-1, is DAGVTQSPTHLIKTRGQQVTLRCSPKSGHDTVSWYQQALGQGPQFIFQYYEEEERQRGNFPDRFSGHQFPNYSSELNVNALLLGDSALYLCASSLDRGLVRGTEAFFGQGTRLTVV.

The chain couples TRBV6-4 to TRBJ2-2, with TRBD1 as a possible D gene (6 bases). The CDR3 consists of 15 residues. Germline V gives CDR1 MRHNA, CDR2 SNTAGT. Trimming stripped 6 bases from V and 2 bases from J, with 13 bases between. As DNA, the CDR3 is TGTGCCAGCAGCCCCGCACAGGGTAACACCGGGGAGCTGTTTTTT. Translated, it gives CASSPAQGNTGELFF.

J is TRBJ2-7 and V is TRBV14; 13 bases line up with TRBD2. There are 15 residues in the CDR3. J gave up 9 bases and V 6 bases, and 11 bases lay outside the gene matches. Germline lookup yields CDR1 SGHDN and CDR2 FVKESK. CDR3 in DNA: TGTGCCAGCAGTATCGTAGGACTAGCGGGGGATCTGCAGTACTTC. The encoded protein is CASSIVGLAGDLQYF.

In its sample, this clone was seen once. V and J are TRBV4-1 and TRBJ2-7, with D perhaps matching TRBD1 (5 bases). CDR1 MGHRA and CDR2 YSYEKL come from the germline V gene. Trimming left V 3 bases short and J 1 base short, with 7 bases between. CDR3 length: 13 amino acids. The CDR3 coding sequence is TGCGCCAGCAGCCAGTCAGGGTCCTACGAGCAGTACTTC. Translating it yields CASSQSGSYEQYF.

Details on this clone: Germline is not matched at one junction end, which may reflect a read error. The V call is TRBV7-9, the J call TRBJ2-7, with D possibly TRBD2 on 6 matching bases. The CDR3 covers 18 residues. Germline CDR1 and CDR2: SEHNR and FQNEAQ (reference sequence). The DNA of the CDR3 is TGTTCCAGCAGCTTAGCGGAAACTCGGGGGACCTACGCCTACGAGCAGTACTTC. Its translation is CSSSLAETRGTYAYEQYF. Full variable domain (missing parts from reference TRBV7-9 and TRBJ2-7): DTGVSQNPRHKITKRGQNVTFRCDPISEHNRLYWYRQTLGQGPEFLTYFQNEAQLEKSRLLSDRFSAERPKGSFSTLEIQRTEQGDSAMYLCSSSLAETRGTYAYEQYFGPGTRLTVT.

The J gene is TRBJ2-1, the V gene TRBV5-8, with TRBD2 matching 8 bases. The CDR3 contains 16 residues. V lost 1 base, J lost 7 bases, and 10 bases stayed unmatched. The germline CDR1 and CDR2 sequences are SGHTS and YDEGEE. For the CDR3, the DNA is TGTGCCAGCAGCTTGCCCGGCGGGAGGAGGACAAATGAGCAGTTCTTC. This encodes CASSLPGGRRTNEQFF.

J is TRBJ1-2 and V is TRBV27; TRBD1 aligns across 8 bases. Germline CDR1 and CDR2: MNHEY and SMNVEV (reference sequence). With V trimmed by 7 bases and J by 8 bases, 12 bases remained unmatched. The CDR3 runs to 14 residues. CDR3 in DNA: TGTGCCAGCAAGGTTGTCGCAGGGGGCGGCGGCTACACCTTC. As protein: CASKVVAGGGGYTF.

This chain connects TRBV19 to TRBJ1-4, with a weak D call TRBD1 (6 bases). The CDR3 runs 15 residues. Trimming took off 6 bases at V and 8 bases at J, with 19 bases between the two ends. CDR1 is LNHDA and CDR2 is SQIVND in the germline V gene (reference sequence). The CDR3 sequence is CASRGQGKKREKLFF. The CDR3 DNA is TGTGCCAGTAGGGGGCAGGGGAAGAAGCGCGAAAAACTGTTTTTT.

The chain combines TRBV4-3 with TRBJ1-3, with 7 bases lining up with TRBD1. Germline values: CDR1 LGHNA, CDR2 YSLEER. The CDR3 runs to 18 residues. The junction had 14 bases not matched to a gene; V was cut back by 4 bases and J by 2 bases. In nucleotides, the CDR3 is TGCGCCAGCAGCCCGAGCCCCGGACAGGAGGTTCCTGGAAACACCATATATTTT. Its protein is CASSPSPGQEVPGNTIYF.

The DNA for the CDR3 is TGTGCCATTAAGAGCTCCTATAATTCACCCCTCCACTTT. This codes for CAIKSSYNSPLHF. J is TRBJ1-6 and V is TRBV28; D ambiguous. V gave up 10 bases and J gave up 0 bases, with 7 bases separating them. This CDR3 region has 13 residues. Germline V CDR1 and CDR2: MDHEN, SYDVKM.

This chain links TRBV7-9 with TRBJ1-4, with TRBD1 as a possible D gene (5 bases). CDR3 length: 15 residues. Trimming pared 1 base from V and 4 bases from J, leaving 10 bases between. CDR1 and CDR2 from the germline V gene are SEHNR and FQNEAQ (reference sequence). The chain's CDR3 is CASSLGGGVNEKLFF. CDR3 DNA sequence: TGTGCCAGCAGCTTAGGGGGGGGAGTTAATGAAAAACTGTTTTTT.

The rearrangement uses TRBV6-6 and TRBJ2-2, with unresolved D. CDR3 length: 12 residues. The V end was cut by 2 bases, the J end by 8 bases, with 6 bases between. Germline V CDR1 and CDR2: MNHNY, SVGAGI (reference sequence). CDR3 sequence reads: CASSYLGGELFF. Written as DNA, the CDR3 is TGTGCCAGCAGTTACCTCGGGGGGGAGCTGTTTTTT.

This clone has just a few counts. The gene calls are TRBV4-3 and TRBJ2-7, with 7 bases identical to TRBD1. From germline, CDR1 is LGHNA and CDR2 YSLEER. This CDR3 is 15 amino acids long. V shed 0 bases, J shed 2 bases, and the junction held 4 bases outside the gene matches. The CDR3 protein is CASSQDGQGAYEQYF. CDR3 bases: TGCGCCAGCAGCCAAGATGGGCAGGGGGCCTACGAGCAGTACTTC.

V is TRBV7-2 and J is TRBJ1-2; 7 bases fit TRBD1. Germline-derived CDR1 and CDR2 are SGHTA and FQGNSA. V gave up 0 bases and J gave up 6 bases; unmatched junction bases: 1. This CDR3 is 13 amino acids long. For the CDR3, the DNA is TGTGCCAGCAGCTTAGCGACAGGGAATGGCTACACCTTC. It encodes CASSLATGNGYTF.

The chain is built from TRBV7-9 and TRBJ1-1; the match to TRBD1 covers 7 bases. There are 16 residues in the CDR3. The germline gives CDR1 SEHNR, CDR2 FQNEAQ (reference sequence). Trimming removed 5 bases from V and 1 base from J; junction bases left unmatched: 10. Here the CDR3 reads CASSQAAWTGNTEAFF. The CDR3 region has the DNA TGTGCCAGCAGCCAAGCAGCTTGGACAGGGAACACTGAAGCTTTCTTT.

This clone was detected only once. The V gene is TRBV30, the J gene TRBJ2-1; 9 positions match TRBD1. V lost 0 bases, J lost 6 bases, and 9 bases stayed unmatched. The CDR3 contains 16 residues. Germline lookup yields CDR1 GTSNPN and CDR2 SVGIG (reference sequence). CDR3 sequence reads: CAWSVRGTGRFNEQFF. CDR3 sequence (DNA): TGTGCCTGGAGTGTAAGAGGGACAGGGAGGTTCAATGAGCAGTTCTTC.

The chain recombines TRBV6-4 with TRBJ2-1, with 7 bases fitting TRBD1. Germline V gene lookup returns CDR1 MRHNA and CDR2 SNTAGT. The CDR3 runs 17 residues. Trimming removed 2 bases from V and 2 bases from J; junction bases left unmatched: 9. The CDR3 DNA reads TGTGCCAGCAGTGACCGGGGCACAGGGGCCCCCTACAATGAGCAGTTCTTC. This sequence encodes CASSDRGTGAPYNEQFF.

The J gene is TRBJ2-1, the V gene TRBV4-1; 10 bases align to TRBD2. The V gene's germline CDR1 is MGHRA and CDR2 YSYEKL. The CDR3 is made up of 14 amino acids. V shed 4 bases and J 6 bases; nucleotides not matched to a gene: 3. The chain's CDR3 is CASSLRTSGNEQFF. The CDR3 nucleotides are TGCGCCAGCAGCCTTCGGACTAGCGGCAATGAGCAGTTCTTC.

V and J are TRBV5-6 and TRBJ1-4; D is possibly TRBD1 (6 bases). The CDR3 loop spans 14 amino acids. Trimming cost V 4 bases and J 5 bases, with 12 bases left between them. From germline, CDR1 is SGHDT and CDR2 YYEEEE. DNA for the CDR3: TGTGCCAGCAGCGGTCAGGGGCTAAATGAAAAACTGTTTTTT. This codes for CASSGQGLNEKLFF.

The chain joins TRBV6-5 to TRBJ2-5; D is unclear. The CDR3 spans 11 residues. Trimming pared 2 bases from V and 7 bases from J, leaving 5 bases between. Germline-derived CDR1 and CDR2 are MNHEY and SVGAGI. CDR3 sequence: CASSYGRTQYF. The CDR3, as DNA: TGTGCCAGCAGTTACGGGCGGACCCAGTACTTC.

The chain uses TRBV5-1 and TRBJ2-3; 12 bases fit TRBD2. CDR3 length: 16 residues. CDR1 is SGHRS, CDR2 YFSETQ, per germline. The ends lost 0 bases at V and 4 bases at J; junction bases unmatched: 3. This chain's CDR3 is CASSLELAGGPDTQYF. DNA of the CDR3: TGCGCCAGCAGCTTGGAACTAGCGGGAGGACCAGATACGCAGTATTTT.